Below, 15 T cell receptor beta chains from the same sample are listed, as sequenced in a study of T cell repertoires in cytomegalovirus infection. TCRdb analysed the reads with MiXCR anew, one entry per CDR3 protein. The sample shows about half a million distinct CDR3 sequences, 40% to 50% of them seen only once. These receptors' antigens are unknown. Sequences were derived from cultured PBMCs, sampled from culture after CMV antigen stimulation. The receptors here all came from a human donor in good health (CMV status not recorded). Some clones in this sample may be carry-over from other donors' samples.

This clonotype has more than one count but fewer than ten. The chain combines TRBV4-1 with TRBJ1-2; possible D gene TRBD1, 6 bases. The length of the CDR3 is 16 residues. Germline V lookup: CDR1 MGHRA, CDR2 YSYEKL. V was shortened by 1 base and J by 8 bases, with 20 bases between the two germline ends. Here the CDR3 reads CASSQVLQGQKGGYTF. The CDR3 DNA reads as TGCGCCAGCAGCCAAGTCCTACAGGGCCAAAAAGGGGGCTACACCTTC.

This chain uses TRBV10-3 with TRBJ2-1, with 12 bases matching TRBD2. CDR3 length: 14 amino acids. Germline V gene data show CDR1 as ENHRY and CDR2 as SYGVKD. V lost 6 bases and J lost 10; bases outside the gene matches: 7. The CDR3 reads CAISASGRALEQFF. CDR3 DNA sequence: TGTGCCATCAGCGCTAGCGGGAGGGCTTTAGAGCAGTTCTTC.

The V gene is TRBV6-6, the J gene TRBJ2-5; unclear D gene. This CDR3 is 14 amino acids long. CDR1 MNHNY and CDR2 SVGAGI come from the germline V gene (reference sequence). Trimming left V 2 bases short and J 4 bases short, with 11 bases between. The CDR3 DNA is TGTGCCAGCAGTTACCCCGAGACCAGAGAGACCCAGTACTTC. Its protein product is CASSYPETRETQYF.

The genes are TRBV29-1 and TRBJ1-2; TRBD1 matches at 8 bases. The V segment lost 0 bases and the J segment 8 bases; nucleotides outside the gene matches: 8. The CDR3 covers 14 residues. Germline lookup yields CDR1 SQVTM and CDR2 ANQGSEA. The CDR3 sequence: CSVEDSLTGEGYTF. The CDR3 DNA reads TGCAGCGTTGAAGATTCCCTGACAGGGGAAGGCTACACCTTC.

V and J are TRBV20-1 and TRBJ2-7; 10 bases match TRBD2. This CDR3 has 15 amino acids. V shed 0 bases and J 7 bases; nucleotides not matched to a gene: 9. Germline V gene lookup returns CDR1 DFQATT and CDR2 SNEGSKA (reference sequence). CDR3 nucleotides: TGCAGTGCTAGAGATGCCAGCGGGGGGGCAGGGGAGCAGTACTTC. Its protein product is CSARDASGGAGEQYF.

As DNA, the CDR3 is TGTGCCAGCAGCTTAAGAGGGAGTCTTAATGAGCAGTTCTTC. It specifies CASSLRGSLNEQFF. The chain carries TRBV11-3 and TRBJ2-1; D may be TRBD2 (5 bases). Germline V gene data show CDR1 as SGHNT and CDR2 as YENEEA. The CDR3 covers 14 residues. Between the trimmed V and J ends, which lost 2 bases and 7 bases, there was a span of 12 bases. Based on the CDR3 plus reference TRBV11-3 and TRBJ2-1, the full variable domain is EAGVVQSPRYKIIEKKQPVAFWCNPISGHNTLYWYLQNLGQGPELLIRYENEEAVDDSQLPKDRFSAERLKGVDSTLKIQPAELGDSAVYLCASSLRGSLNEQFFGPGTRLTVL.

V and J are TRBV6-5 and TRBJ1-4; TRBD1 might be the D (5 bases). Trimming cost V 4 bases and J 5 bases, with 11 bases left between them. This CDR3 comprises 14 residues. Germline-derived CDR1 and CDR2 are MNHEY and SVGAGI. CDR3 coding DNA: TGTGCCAGCAGTTTGGACAATCGAAATGAAAAACTGTTTTTT. Its translation: CASSLDNRNEKLFF.

The DNA for the CDR3 is TGTGCCAGCAGCTTCGGGGCCCGACGGGGTAACACTGAAGCTTTCTTT. It yields the protein CASSFGARRGNTEAFF. The chain is built from TRBV11-2 and TRBJ1-1; a weak D match, TRBD1 (5 bases). V lost 3 bases to trimming and J lost 2 bases, with 16 bases between them. Germline lookup yields CDR1 SGHAT and CDR2 FQNNGV. This CDR3 region has 16 residues.

The genes are TRBV28 and TRBJ2-7, with TRBD2 as a possible D gene (5 bases). The CDR3 extends over 14 amino acids. CDR1 MDHEN and CDR2 SYDVKM come from the germline V gene. V lost 5 bases and J lost 2, with 13 bases in between. The CDR3 DNA follows: TGTGCCAGCAGTCGATCGACGGGAACCTACGAGCAGTACTTC. Encoded protein: CASSRSTGTYEQYF.

J is TRBJ2-1 and V is TRBV2; 8 nucleotides line up with TRBD1. J was trimmed by 7 bases and V by 7 bases; bases with no gene match: 12. The CDR3 sequence is 15 residues long. From germline, CDR1 is SNHLY and CDR2 FYNNEI. The CDR3 DNA is TGTGCCAGCACCGGATGGGACAGGCATGGGAATGAGCAGTTCTTC. This translates into CASTGWDRHGNEQFF.

The chain links TRBV4-1 to TRBJ2-3; perhaps D is TRBD1 or TRBD2 (6 bases each). This CDR3 is built from 14 residues. V gave up 1 base and J gave up 2 bases, with 7 bases separating them. Germline V gives CDR1 MGHRA, CDR2 YSYEKL. The CDR3 spells CASSQGGATDTQYF. The CDR3 coding sequence is TGCGCCAGCAGCCAAGGGGGGGCCACAGATACGCAGTATTTT.

The chain has TRBV2 and TRBJ2-7, with TRBD1 identical over 7 bases. Per the germline V gene, CDR1 is SNHLY and CDR2 is FYNNEI. Trimming removed 9 bases from V and 6 bases from J; junction bases left unmatched: 5. This CDR3 has 11 amino acids. This CDR3 reads CARKTGSEQYF. CDR3 bases: TGTGCCAGGAAGACAGGGTCCGAGCAGTACTTC.

This chain uses TRBV15 with TRBJ2-5; D gene unclear. Trimming pared 1 base from V and 0 bases from J, leaving 9 bases between. CDR1 and CDR2 (germline): LNHNV, YYDKDF (reference sequence). The CDR3 spans 15 residues. This chain's CDR3 is CATSRGAGNQETQYF. In nucleotides, the CDR3 is TGTGCCACCAGCAGAGGTGCTGGAAACCAAGAGACCCAGTACTTC.

The count of this clonotype is one. The chain is built from TRBV28 and TRBJ1-3; possibly TRBD1 for D (6 bases). CDR1 is MDHEN and CDR2 is SYDVKM in the germline V gene. This CDR3 spans 14 amino acids. With 6 bases removed from V and 11 bases from J, the gap between germline ends came to 20 bases. The CDR3 sequence: CASSRTAGVSSIYF. In nucleotides, the CDR3 is TGTGCCAGCAGCCGAACCGCAGGGGTATCGTCCATATATTTT.

This sequence joins TRBV6-2 or TRBV6-3 and TRBJ2-1, with D perhaps matching TRBD2 (6 bases). The V gene lost 6 bases and the J gene lost 9 bases, with 9 bases spanning the gap. CDR1 and CDR2 from the germline V gene are MNHEY and SVGEGT. The CDR3 is made up of 11 amino acids. In DNA form, the CDR3 reads TGTGCCAGCAGCCGCGGGACTGAGCAGTTCTTC. It specifies CASSRGTEQFF.